The 15 T cell receptor beta chains presented below share a single source sample, sequenced in a study of identical twins. MiXCR, applied by TCRdb to the 5' RACE reads, yields one record per CDR3 protein. The repertoire holds hundreds of thousands of distinct CDR3 sequences, with around a sixth as singletons. These same data were also listed under a study on T cells expressing NK-cell markers.

The material sequenced was PBMCs. These receptors all stem from a woman in her late teens or twenties in good health.

The CDR3 nucleotides read TGTGCCAGCAGCCGGACAGGGGCCGCTGGGCCCTCTGGGGCCAACGTCCTGACTTTC. This codes for CASSRTGAAGPSGANVLTF. This chain connects TRBV9 to TRBJ2-6, with TRBD1 identical over 9 bases. From germline, CDR1 is SGDLS and CDR2 YYNGEE. V gave up 4 bases and J gave up 0 bases; unmatched junction bases: 11. The CDR3 runs 19 residues.

This clonotype was counted between two and nine times. CDR3 nucleotide sequence: TGTGCCAGCAGTGAGGGGTCTAGCTCCACAGATACGCAGTATTTT. Amino acids: CASSEGSSSTDTQYF. V and J are TRBV25-1 and TRBJ2-3, with D perhaps TRBD2 (5 bases). Germline loops: CDR1 MGHDK, CDR2 SYGVNS. V lost 3 bases to trimming and J lost 2 bases, with 12 bases between them. The CDR3 consists of 15 residues.

This clonotype appeared a few times. The chain uses TRBV5-1 and TRBJ2-3; the D is unclear. Trimming stripped 4 bases from V and 3 bases from J, with 12 bases between. The CDR3 extends over 14 amino acids. Germline V lookup: CDR1 SGHRS, CDR2 YFSETQ. CDR3 loop: CASSPSLLTDTQYF. CDR3 sequence (DNA): TGCGCCAGCAGCCCCTCCCTACTGACAGATACGCAGTATTTT.

This clonotype was counted only a few times. J is TRBJ1-2 and V is TRBV6-5; D is possibly TRBD1 (5 bases). Germline lookup yields CDR1 MNHEY and CDR2 SVGAGI. The CDR3 contains 12 residues. Trimming cost V 6 bases and J 4 bases, with 9 bases left between them. CDR3 amino acids: CASRAGTYGYTF. The CDR3 DNA is TGTGCCAGCAGGGCAGGGACCTATGGCTACACCTTC.

This chain joins TRBV10-3 and TRBJ1-2, with a tentative D call TRBD1 (6 bases). Trimming took off 7 bases at V and 1 base at J, with 16 bases between the two ends. Germline CDR1 reads ENHRY; CDR2 reads SYGVKD. This CDR3 is 15 amino acids long. CDR3 nucleotide sequence: TGTGCCATCAAGGGGGATGGACAGATTAACTATGGCTACACCTTC. Translated, it gives CAIKGDGQINYGYTF.

The V and J genes are TRBV29-1 and TRBJ1-4; D is uncertain. The CDR3 consists of 11 residues. CDR1 and CDR2 from the germline V gene are SQVTM and ANQGSEA. Trimming left V 4 bases short and J 5 bases short, with 5 bases between. CDR3 residues: CSVAGNEKLFF. CDR3 nucleotides: TGCAGCGTTGCGGGAAATGAAAAACTGTTTTTT.

The chain has TRBV7-9 and TRBJ2-3; a weak D match, TRBD2 (5 bases). The germline V and J ends were trimmed by 7 bases and 5 bases, with 10 bases remaining between them. The CDR3 covers 12 residues. CDR1 is SEHNR and CDR2 is FQNEAQ in the germline V gene (reference sequence). In DNA, the CDR3 is TGTGCCAGCACCCCCAGCGGAGATACGCAGTATTTT. The encoded protein is CASTPSGDTQYF.

The V and J genes are TRBV4-3 and TRBJ2-1, with TRBD1 identical over 9 bases. In germline, CDR1 is LGHNA, CDR2 YSLEER. This CDR3 has 14 amino acids. V lost 0 bases, J lost 7 bases, and 1 base stayed unmatched. The CDR3 spells CASSQEDRGNEQFF. In DNA, the CDR3 is TGCGCCAGCAGCCAAGAGGACAGGGGTAATGAGCAGTTCTTC.

The rearrangement links TRBV11-1 to TRBJ2-3; TRBD2 aligns across 11 bases. The junction had 15 bases not matched to a gene; V was cut back by 5 bases and J by 2 bases. The CDR3 is 19 amino acids. Per the germline V gene, CDR1 is SGHAT and CDR2 is FQDESV (reference sequence). CDR3 sequence: CASSTVLVAGGPDTDTQYF. DNA of the CDR3: TGTGCCAGCAGCACCGTCCTGGTAGCGGGAGGGCCGGACACAGATACGCAGTATTTT.

A few counts support this clonotype. The chain carries TRBV12-3 or TRBV12-4 and TRBJ1-1, with a weak D call TRBD1 (6 bases). The germline V and J ends were trimmed by 3 bases and 5 bases, with 13 bases remaining between them. The CDR3 has 14 amino acids. CDR3 in amino acids: CASSFHRATTEAFF. For the CDR3, the DNA is TGTGCCAGCAGTTTCCACAGGGCTACGACTGAAGCTTTCTTT.

The J gene is TRBJ2-1, the V gene TRBV12-3 or TRBV12-4; 7 positions agree with TRBD2. The V gene end was trimmed by 6 bases and the J gene end by 7 bases; junction bases not matched to a gene: 12. This CDR3 is 15 amino acids long. CDR3 sequence: CASSRSGKVENEQFF. CDR3 nucleotides: TGTGCCAGCAGCCGGAGCGGGAAGGTAGAAAATGAGCAGTTCTTC.

This clonotype has a handful of counts. This chain joins TRBV11-3 and TRBJ2-7; D gene uncertain. Germline V gives CDR1 SGHNT, CDR2 YENEEA. V was shortened by 5 bases and J by 6 bases, with 8 bases between the two germline ends. The CDR3 extends over 11 amino acids. Written as DNA, the CDR3 is TGTGCCAGCAGCACCAGTTCCGAGCAGTACTTC. This translates into CASSTSSEQYF.

This chain connects TRBV6-5 to TRBJ2-3; no clear D gene. The CDR3 totals 15 residues. V was trimmed by 6 bases and J by 8 bases, leaving 21 bases between them. Germline-derived CDR1 and CDR2 are MNHEY and SVGAGI. The CDR3 protein is CASRLDLGPSGTQYF. The CDR3 coding sequence is TGTGCCAGCAGGTTAGACCTTGGACCATCGGGTACGCAGTATTTT.

The chain joins TRBV29-1 to TRBJ2-5; D unresolved. The CDR3 runs to 12 residues. The V and J ends lost 7 bases and 5 bases respectively, with 14 bases between them. Per germline, CDR1 SQVTM and CDR2 ANQGSEA. The CDR3 DNA reads TGCAGCGGGGCATGGGAACGGGAGACCCAGTACTTC. It encodes CSGAWERETQYF.

This clonotype was recorded a few times. The chain recombines TRBV5-1 with TRBJ2-1; D is possibly TRBD2 (7 bases). The CDR3 covers 16 residues. Trimming took 5 bases from V and 8 from J, leaving 23 bases between them. CDR1 is SGHRS and CDR2 is YFSETQ in the germline V gene. Here the CDR3 DNA reads TGCGCCAGCAGTTCGGGGGCAGCGGGGTCTATCCATGAGCAGTTCTTC. Translation gives CASSSGAAGSIHEQFF.